The 16 T cell receptor beta chains below all came from one sample that was sequenced in a study of T cell repertoires in cytomegalovirus infection. TCRdb re-called the reads through MiXCR, storing one row per CDR3 protein. The table lists around 530,000 distinct CDR3 sequences, about 25% of them singletons. The source material was PBMCs. The receptor source for this set is a human donor in good health (CMV status not recorded). Some clones in this sample may be carry-over from other donors' samples.

This clonotype was picked up a small number of times. The chain couples TRBV7-9 to TRBJ1-6, with 8 nucleotides matching TRBD1. The CDR3 contains 15 residues. J was trimmed by 10 bases and V by 1 base; bases with no gene match: 6. Germline V gives CDR1 SEHNR, CDR2 FQNEAQ (reference sequence). The CDR3 nucleotides are TGTGCCAGCAGCTTAGACAGGGGGTCTTGGTCACCCCTCCACTTT. It codes for CASSLDRGSWSPLHF.

A few counts support this clonotype. The genes are TRBV12-3 or TRBV12-4 and TRBJ1-6, with D possibly TRBD1 on 5 matching bases. The CDR3 length is 15 residues. V lost 1 base and J lost 7, with 11 bases in between. The CDR3 region has the DNA TGTGCCAGCAGTTTAGGTCAGGGAAGGAATTCACCCCTCCACTTT. It encodes CASSLGQGRNSPLHF.

The table lists this clonotype with a few counts. This chain joins TRBV10-1 and TRBJ2-7, with TRBD1 identical over 9 bases. Germline V gene sequence: CDR1 WNHNN, CDR2 SYGVQD (reference sequence). V lost 4 bases to trimming and J lost 6 bases; unmatched junction nucleotides: 19. The CDR3 consists of 18 residues. CDR3 sequence (DNA): TGCGCCAGCAGTGTCGAAACCCGGGACAGGGAGAGGTACCGCGAGCAGTACGTC. Encoded protein: CASSVETRDRERYREQYV.

This clonotype occurred many times. The chain couples TRBV6-2 or TRBV6-3 to TRBJ2-2; D assignment may be TRBD1 or TRBD2 (5 bases each). The CDR3 runs to 15 residues. Germline loops: CDR1 MNHEY, CDR2 SVGEGT. Trimming cost V 4 bases and J 4 bases, with 13 bases left between them. The CDR3 bases are TGTGCCAGCAGTTCGGGGACGTCGGGCACCGGGGAGCTGTTTTTT. Its protein is CASSSGTSGTGELFF.

This clonotype appeared many times. The chain carries TRBV11-1 and TRBJ2-1; 11 nucleotides agree with TRBD2. Germline loops: CDR1 SGHAT, CDR2 FQDESV (reference sequence). V gave up 2 bases and J gave up 0 bases; unmatched junction bases: 6. The CDR3 runs 18 residues. CDR3 coding DNA: TGTGCCAGCAGCTTAAGGGCCCTAGCGGGAGGCTCCTACAATGAGCAGTTCTTC. This translates into CASSLRALAGGSYNEQFF.

The J gene is TRBJ2-2, the V gene TRBV6-1, with TRBD2 identical over 12 bases. The CDR3 runs to 19 residues. J gave up 1 base and V 4 bases, and 10 bases lay outside the gene matches. Germline loops: CDR1 MNHNS, CDR2 SASEGT. CDR3 in amino acids: CASSALAGGQIGNTGELFF. The DNA for the CDR3 is TGTGCCAGCAGTGCCCTAGCGGGAGGGCAAATTGGGAACACCGGGGAGCTGTTTTTT.

The J gene is TRBJ2-5, the V gene TRBV18, with D possibly TRBD2 on 5 matching bases. The germline V gene has CDR1 KGHSH and CDR2 LQKENI. The ends were cut back, 0 bases at V and 3 bases at J, with 11 bases in the middle. The CDR3 is 15 amino acids. The CDR3 protein is CASSPPVDGEETQYF. DNA of the CDR3: TGTGCCAGCTCACCACCCGTGGACGGGGAAGAGACCCAGTACTTC. Based on the CDR3 plus reference TRBV18 and TRBJ2-5, the full variable domain is NAGVMQNPRHLVRRRGQEARLRCSPMKGHSHVYWYRQLPEEGLKFMVYLQKENIIDESGMPKERFSAEFPKEGPSILRIQQVVRGDSAAYFCASSPPVDGEETQYFGPGTRLLVL.

Only a few counts were recorded for this clonotype. The chain uses TRBV7-9 and TRBJ1-5; weak D call: TRBD1 (5 bases). CDR3 length: 14 residues. CDR1 SEHNR and CDR2 FQNEAQ come from the germline V gene (reference sequence). V was pared by 2 bases and J by 4 bases, with 9 bases between. DNA for the CDR3: TGTGCCAGCAGCTTACAGGAGGGGAATCAGCCCCAGCATTTT. It yields the protein CASSLQEGNQPQHF.

This clonotype was counted many times. The chain employs TRBV7-8 and TRBJ2-7, with TRBD1 as a possible D gene (5 bases). This CDR3 contains 15 residues. V dropped 1 base and J dropped 7 bases, with 17 bases sitting between them. CDR1 is SGHVS, CDR2 FQNEAQ, per germline. CDR3 coding DNA: TGTGCCAGCAGCTTAGATCAGGGCCTAGTGGTGGAGCAGTACTTC. Amino acid sequence: CASSLDQGLVVEQYF.

This clonotype was seen more than once but under ten times. This chain connects TRBV5-8 to TRBJ1-1, with TRBD1 as a possible D gene (6 bases). V gave up 8 bases and J gave up 5 bases, with 13 bases separating them. Per germline, CDR1 SGHTS and CDR2 YDEGEE. This CDR3 is built from 12 residues. The CDR3 DNA follows: TGTGCCAGGAACAGGGCGGTGACTGAAGCTTTCTTT. Translated: CARNRAVTEAFF.

This clonotype was counted a few times. This chain joins TRBV29-1 and TRBJ2-6; D unresolved. The germline V gene has CDR1 SQVTM and CDR2 ANQGSEA. This CDR3 has 16 residues. The CDR3 sequence is CTYPMAVPSGANVLTF. CDR3 in DNA: TGCACCTACCCGATGGCGGTTCCCTCTGGGGCCAACGTCCTGACTTTC.

Many counts were recorded for this clonotype. The chain links TRBV7-9 to TRBJ2-7; D may be TRBD2 (6 bases). The germline gives CDR1 SEHNR, CDR2 FQNEAQ (reference sequence). V was shortened by 2 bases and J by 3 bases, with 17 bases between the two germline ends. The CDR3 extends over 16 amino acids. Here the CDR3 DNA reads TGTGCCAGCAGCTTAACCGGCGGGGCCTTAATCTACGAGCAGTACTTC. It encodes CASSLTGGALIYEQYF.

The J gene is TRBJ2-1, the V gene TRBV20-1; the D gene could be TRBD1 or TRBD2 (5 bases each). The CDR3 length is 15 residues. Per the germline V gene, CDR1 is DFQATT and CDR2 is SNEGSKA (reference sequence). Trimming stripped 7 bases from V and 4 bases from J, with 20 bases between. CDR3 sequence: CSVKARSGPYNEQFF. The CDR3 coding sequence is TGCAGTGTCAAAGCCCGGTCGGGGCCTTACAATGAGCAGTTCTTC.

DNA of the CDR3: TGTGCCAGTAGTATCCGGACAGGTACAAGCTCCTACAATGAGCAGTTCTTC. It is translated as CASSIRTGTSSYNEQFF. The chain employs TRBV19 and TRBJ2-1; 7 bases align to TRBD1. V shed 3 bases and J 0 bases; nucleotides not matched to a gene: 8. The CDR3 runs to 17 residues. The germline V gene has CDR1 LNHDA and CDR2 SQIVND (reference sequence).

There are a few counts of this clonotype. The genes are TRBV6-2 or TRBV6-3 and TRBJ2-2; unclear D gene. Germline V lookup: CDR1 MNHEY, CDR2 SVGEGT. The CDR3 is 14 residues long. Between the trimmed V and J ends, which lost 1 base and 6 bases, there was a span of 9 bases. CDR3 in amino acids: CASSYYGSAGELFF. The CDR3 DNA is TGTGCCAGCAGTTACTATGGGTCTGCCGGGGAGCTGTTTTTT.

The chain combines TRBV7-9 with TRBJ2-5, with 7 bases that match TRBD2. Trimming cost V 2 bases and J 5 bases; bases outside gene matches: 5. Germline CDR1 and CDR2: SEHNR and FQNEAQ (reference sequence). The CDR3 extends over 14 amino acids. The CDR3 DNA sequence: TGTGCCAGCAGCTTAAGTGGGAGGGACGAGACCCAGTACTTC. Encoded protein: CASSLSGRDETQYF. The full variable domain, in which reference TRBV7-9 and TRBJ2-5 provide the parts outside the CDR3, is DTGVSQNPRHKITKRGQNVTFRCDPISEHNRLYWYRQTLGQGPEFLTYFQNEAQLEKSRLLSDRFSAERPKGSFSTLEIQRTEQGDSAMYLCASSLSGRDETQYFGPGTRLLVL.